Following are 2 T cell receptor beta chains from one sample sequenced in a study of long-term antiretroviral therapy in people with HIV. They ran version v3.0 of the immunoSEQ assay at survey level. Only in-frame clones appear in the TCRdb table, and some are missing; sequencing was by immunoSEQ multiplex PCR. The sample holds tens of thousands of clones, about 86% seen once. The sequenced sample was unsorted PBMCs, obtained 2.7 years after starting antiretroviral therapy. The receptors were gathered from a man aged 35 to 55 with HIV.

This clone occurred once. The V call is TRBV2, the J call TRBJ2-3, with 7 bases matching TRBD2. V was pared by 8 bases and J by 0 bases, with 2 bases of the junction left unmatched. CDR3 length equals 13 residues. Germline CDR1 and CDR2: SNHLY and FYNNEI. CDR3 amino acids: CASQRDSTDTQYF. The DNA of the CDR3 is TGTGCCAGCCAGCGGGATAGCACAGATACGCAGTATTTT. Looking up the rest from reference TRBV2 and TRBJ2-3 gives the full variable domain: EPEVTQTPSHQVTQMGQEVILRCVPISNHLYFYWYRQILGQKVEFLVSFYNNEISEKSEIFDDQFSVERPDGSNFTLKIRSTKLEDSAMYFCASQRDSTDTQYFGPGTRLTVL.

This clone was seen a handful of times. V is TRBV29-1 and J is TRBJ2-7, with 13 bases fitting TRBD2. The germline CDR1 and CDR2 sequences are SQVTM and ANQGSEA. The CDR3 totals 14 residues. Trimming cost V 7 bases and J 2 bases; bases outside gene matches: 5. The CDR3: CSAGTSGVPYEQYF. The DNA for the CDR3 is TGCAGCGCGGGGACTAGCGGGGTTCCCTACGAGCAGTACTTC.